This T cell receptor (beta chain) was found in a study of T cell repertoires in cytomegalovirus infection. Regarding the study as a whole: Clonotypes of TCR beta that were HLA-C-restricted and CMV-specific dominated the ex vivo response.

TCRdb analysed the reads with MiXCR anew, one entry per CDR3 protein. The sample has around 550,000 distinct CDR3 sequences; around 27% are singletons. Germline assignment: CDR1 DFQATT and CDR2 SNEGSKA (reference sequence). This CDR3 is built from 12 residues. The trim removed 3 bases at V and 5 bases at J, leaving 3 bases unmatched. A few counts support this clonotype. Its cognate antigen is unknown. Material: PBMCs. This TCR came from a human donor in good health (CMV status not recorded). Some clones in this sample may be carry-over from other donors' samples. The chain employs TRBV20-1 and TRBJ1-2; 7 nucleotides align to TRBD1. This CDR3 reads CSARPRGYGYTF. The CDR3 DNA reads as TGCAGTGCTAGGCCCAGGGGGTATGGCTACACCTTC.